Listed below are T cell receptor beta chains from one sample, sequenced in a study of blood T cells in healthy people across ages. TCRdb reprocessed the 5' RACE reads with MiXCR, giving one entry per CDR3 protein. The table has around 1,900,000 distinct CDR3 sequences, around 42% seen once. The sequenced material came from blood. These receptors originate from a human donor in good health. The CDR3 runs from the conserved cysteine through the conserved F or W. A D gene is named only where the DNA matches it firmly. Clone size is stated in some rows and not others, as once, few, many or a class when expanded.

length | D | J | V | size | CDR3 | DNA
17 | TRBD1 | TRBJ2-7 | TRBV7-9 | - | CASSSQATGTGSDEQYF | TGTGCCAGCAGCTCCCAAGCGACCGGGACAGGGAGCGACGAGCAGTACTTC
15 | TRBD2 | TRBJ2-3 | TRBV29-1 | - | CSASDSGGATDTQYF | TGCAGCGCCTCTGATAGCGGGGGGGCCACAGATACGCAGTATTTT
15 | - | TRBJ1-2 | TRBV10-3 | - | CAISEPRTEKNGYTF | TGTGCCATCAGTGAGCCACGGACAGAGAAGAATGGCTACACCTTC
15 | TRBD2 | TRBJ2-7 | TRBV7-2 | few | CASSRRGGYSYEQYF | TGTGCCAGCAGCCGACGCGGGGGTTACTCCTACGAGCAGTACTTC
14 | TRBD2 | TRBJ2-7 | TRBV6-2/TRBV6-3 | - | CASTREGLAGDKYF | TGTGCCAGCACCAGGGAGGGACTAGCGGGGGACAAGTACTTC
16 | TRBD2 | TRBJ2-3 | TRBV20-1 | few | CSARDKLAQLGNTQYF | TGCAGTGCTAGAGATAAACTAGCGCAGTTAGGTAATACGCAGTATTTT
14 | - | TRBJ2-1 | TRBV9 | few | CASSVGSDYNEQFF | TGTGCCAGCAGCGTAGGTTCGGATTACAATGAGCAGTTCTTC
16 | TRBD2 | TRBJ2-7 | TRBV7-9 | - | CASSLASGGSSYEQYF | TGTGCCAGCAGCTTAGCTAGCGGGGGCAGCTCCTACGAGCAGTACTTC
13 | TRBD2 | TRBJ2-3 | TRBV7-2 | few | CASSPRGAVTQYF | TGTGCCAGCAGCCCGCGGGGGGCAGTTACGCAGTATTTT
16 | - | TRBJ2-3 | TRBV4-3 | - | CASSQVRVSGPDTQYF | TGCGCCAGCAGCCAAGTGCGCGTGTCAGGTCCAGATACGCAGTATTTT
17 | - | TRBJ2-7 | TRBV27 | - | CASSLFSRAFTQYEQYF | TGTGCCAGCAGTTTATTTTCCCGGGCCTTCACCCAGTACGAGCAGTACTTC
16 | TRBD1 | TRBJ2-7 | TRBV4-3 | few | CASSQAHGTAPYEQYF | TGCGCCAGCAGCCAAGCGCATGGGACAGCGCCCTACGAGCAGTACTTC
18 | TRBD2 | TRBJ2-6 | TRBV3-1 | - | CASSPMPSGDSGANVLTF | TGTGCCAGCAGCCCCATGCCTAGCGGTGACTCTGGGGCCAACGTCCTGACTTTC
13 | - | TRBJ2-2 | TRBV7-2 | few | CASSFGRTGELFF | TGTGCCAGCAGCTTCGGCCGGACCGGGGAGCTGTTTTTT
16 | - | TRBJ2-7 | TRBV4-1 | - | CASSQVGAAVAYEQYF | TGCGCCAGCAGCCAAGTGGGGGCGGCGGTCGCCTACGAGCAGTACTTC
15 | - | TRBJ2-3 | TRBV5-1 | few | CASSLQNPSTDTQYF | TGCGCCAGCAGTTTGCAGAATCCTAGCACAGATACGCAGTATTTT
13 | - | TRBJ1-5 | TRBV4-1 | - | CASSQLEGGHQHF | TGCGCCAGCAGCCAATTGGAGGGGGGTCACCAGCATTTT
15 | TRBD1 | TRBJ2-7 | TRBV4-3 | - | CASSDPGQGTYEQYF | TGCGCCAGCAGCGACCCGGGACAGGGGACCTACGAGCAGTACTTC
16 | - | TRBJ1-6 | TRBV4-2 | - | CASSQEQRSYNSPLHF | TGTGCCAGCAGCCAAGAACAACGCTCCTATAATTCACCCCTCCACTTT
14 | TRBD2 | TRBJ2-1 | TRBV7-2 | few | CASSLLAGGPEQFF | TGTGCCAGCAGCTTGCTAGCGGGGGGGCCTGAGCAGTTCTTC
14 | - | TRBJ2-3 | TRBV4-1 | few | CASSPTGTADTQYF | TGCGCCAGCAGCCCGACAGGGACTGCAGATACGCAGTATTTT
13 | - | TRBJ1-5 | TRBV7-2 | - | CASALDRNQPQHF | TGTGCCAGCGCTTTGGATCGCAATCAGCCCCAGCATTTT
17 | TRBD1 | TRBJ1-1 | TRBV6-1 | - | CASSEGQGARVGTEAFF | TGTGCCAGCAGTGAGGGACAGGGGGCGAGGGTGGGCACTGAAGCTTTCTTT
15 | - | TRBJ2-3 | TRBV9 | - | CASSVEVWGSDTQYF | TGTGCCAGCAGCGTAGAGGTATGGGGGTCAGATACGCAGTATTTT
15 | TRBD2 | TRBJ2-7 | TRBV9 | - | CASSPLSGGYEEQYF | TGTGCCAGCAGCCCCCTCAGCGGGGGTTATGAGGAGCAGTACTTC
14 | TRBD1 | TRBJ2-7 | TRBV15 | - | CATSNRGKVHEQYF | TGTGCCACCAGCAACAGGGGAAAGGTCCACGAGCAGTACTTC
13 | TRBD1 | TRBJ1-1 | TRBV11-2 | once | CASSPLDRTEAFF | TGTGCCAGCAGCCCCTTGGACAGGACCGAAGCTTTCTTT
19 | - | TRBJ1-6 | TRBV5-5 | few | CASSLVRVEGTHTGTPLHF | TGTGCCAGCAGCTTGGTACGGGTAGAGGGCACTCATACTGGGACACCCCTCCACTTT
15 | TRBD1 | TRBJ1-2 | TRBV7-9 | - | CASSYPTGGRDGYTF | TGTGCCAGCAGCTACCCTACAGGGGGCAGGGATGGCTACACCTTC
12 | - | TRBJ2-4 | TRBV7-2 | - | CASSSTGDLQYF | TGTGCCAGCAGCTCCACAGGTGACCTTCAGTACTTC
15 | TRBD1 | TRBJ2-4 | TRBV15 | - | CATSVTQGAKNVQYF | TGTGCCACCAGCGTCACTCAGGGGGCCAAAAACGTTCAGTACTTC
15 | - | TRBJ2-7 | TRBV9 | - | CASSPRLFGKYEQYF | TGTGCCAGCAGCCCCAGGCTATTTGGAAAGTACGAGCAGTACTTC
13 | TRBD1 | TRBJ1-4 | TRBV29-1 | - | CSATGTGEEKLFF | TGCAGCGCCACCGGGACAGGGGAGGAAAAACTGTTTTTT
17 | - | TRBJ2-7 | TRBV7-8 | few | CASSLVMMGASAYEQYF | TGTGCCAGCAGCTTAGTGATGATGGGGGCTTCAGCCTACGAGCAGTACTTC
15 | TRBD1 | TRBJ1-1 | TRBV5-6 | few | CASTPWGQLNTEAFF | TGTGCCAGCACCCCATGGGGACAGCTAAACACTGAAGCTTTCTTT
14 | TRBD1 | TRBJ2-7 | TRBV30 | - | CAWRWRTGENEQYF | TGTGCCTGGAGATGGAGGACAGGGGAAAATGAGCAGTACTTC
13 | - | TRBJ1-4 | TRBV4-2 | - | CASSQHPWEKLFF | TGTGCCAGCAGCCAACATCCATGGGAAAAACTGTTTTTT
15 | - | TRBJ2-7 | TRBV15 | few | CATSTGKTGSYEQYF | TGTGCCACCAGCACGGGGAAGACGGGCTCCTACGAGCAGTACTTC
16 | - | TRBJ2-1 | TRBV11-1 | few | CASRQGRGAGGSEQFF | TGTGCCAGCAGACAAGGCCGGGGGGCCGGGGGTAGTGAGCAGTTCTTC
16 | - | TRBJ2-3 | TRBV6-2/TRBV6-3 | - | CASSYGDSPVMDTQYF | TGTGCCAGCAGTTACGGGGACTCCCCAGTCATGGATACGCAGTATTTT
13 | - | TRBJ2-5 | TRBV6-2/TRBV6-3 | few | CASGTGNQETQYF | TGTGCCAGCGGGACTGGAAACCAAGAGACCCAGTACTTC
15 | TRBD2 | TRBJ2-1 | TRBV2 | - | CASSEASGGVNEQFF | TGTGCCAGCAGTGAGGCTAGCGGGGGGGTCAATGAGCAGTTCTTC
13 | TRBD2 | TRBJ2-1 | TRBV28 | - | CAFASGGVNEQFF | TGTGCCTTTGCTAGCGGGGGGGTGAATGAGCAGTTCTTC
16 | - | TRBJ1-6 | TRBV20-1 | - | CSARPRWRHYNSPLHF | TGCAGTGCTAGACCCCGGTGGCGCCACTATAATTCACCCCTCCACTTT
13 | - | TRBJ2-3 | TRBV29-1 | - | CSAISGRTDTQYF | TGCAGCGCGATCAGCGGACGCACAGATACGCAGTATTTT
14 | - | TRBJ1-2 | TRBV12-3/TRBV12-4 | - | CASSPLGGMRGYTF | TGTGCCAGCAGTCCCCTGGGGGGGATGAGAGGCTACACCTTC
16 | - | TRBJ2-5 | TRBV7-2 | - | CASSLGMSGTQETQYF | TGTGCCAGCAGCTTAGGGATGAGCGGTACCCAAGAGACCCAGTACTTC
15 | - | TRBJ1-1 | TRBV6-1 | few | CASSALPTGNTEAFF | TGTGCCAGCAGTGCCCTACCAACTGGGAACACTGAAGCTTTCTTT
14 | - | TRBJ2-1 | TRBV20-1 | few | CSARDVRGASEQFF | TGCAGTGCTAGAGATGTTCGGGGGGCGAGTGAGCAGTTCTTC
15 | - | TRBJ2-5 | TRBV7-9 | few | CASSLVVGGGREQYF | TGTGCCAGCAGCTTAGTAGTTGGGGGCGGCAGAGAGCAGTACTTC